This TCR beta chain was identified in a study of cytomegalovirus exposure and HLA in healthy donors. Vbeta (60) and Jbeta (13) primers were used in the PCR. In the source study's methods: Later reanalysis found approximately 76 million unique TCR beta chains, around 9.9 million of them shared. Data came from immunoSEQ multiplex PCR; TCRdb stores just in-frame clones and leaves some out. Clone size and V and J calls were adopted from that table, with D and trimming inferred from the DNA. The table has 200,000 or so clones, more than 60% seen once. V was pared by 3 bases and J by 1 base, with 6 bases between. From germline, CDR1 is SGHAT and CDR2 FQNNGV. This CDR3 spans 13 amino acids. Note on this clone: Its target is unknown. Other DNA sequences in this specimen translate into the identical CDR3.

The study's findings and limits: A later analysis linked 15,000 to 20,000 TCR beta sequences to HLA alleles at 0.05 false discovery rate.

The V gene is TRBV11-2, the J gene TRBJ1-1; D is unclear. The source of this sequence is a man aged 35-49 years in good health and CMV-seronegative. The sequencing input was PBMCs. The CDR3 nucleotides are TGTGCCAGCAGCTTCTCAGAGAACACTGAAGCTTTCTTT. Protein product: CASSFSENTEAFF.